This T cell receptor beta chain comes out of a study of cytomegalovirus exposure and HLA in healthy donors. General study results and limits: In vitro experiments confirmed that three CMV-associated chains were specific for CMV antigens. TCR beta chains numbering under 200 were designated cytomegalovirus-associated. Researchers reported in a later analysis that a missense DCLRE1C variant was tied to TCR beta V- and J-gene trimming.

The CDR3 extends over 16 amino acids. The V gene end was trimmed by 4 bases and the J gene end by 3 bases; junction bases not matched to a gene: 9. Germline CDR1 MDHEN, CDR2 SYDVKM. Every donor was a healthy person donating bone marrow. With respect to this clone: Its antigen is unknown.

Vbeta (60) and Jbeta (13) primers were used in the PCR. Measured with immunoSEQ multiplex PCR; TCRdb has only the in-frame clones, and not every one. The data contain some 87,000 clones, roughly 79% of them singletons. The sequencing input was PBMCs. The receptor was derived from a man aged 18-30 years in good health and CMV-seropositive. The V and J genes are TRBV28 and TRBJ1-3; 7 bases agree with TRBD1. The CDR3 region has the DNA TGTGCCAGCAGTTCCGCGGGTAGGGGGCGTGGAAACACCATATATTTT. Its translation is CASSSAGRGRGNTIYF. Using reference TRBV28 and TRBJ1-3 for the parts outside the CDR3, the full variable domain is DVKVTQSSRYLVKRTGEKVFLECVQDMDHENMFWYRQDPGLGLRLIYFSYDVKMKEKGDIPEGYSVSREKKERFSLILESASTNQTSMYLCASSSAGRGRGNTIYFGEGSWLTVV.